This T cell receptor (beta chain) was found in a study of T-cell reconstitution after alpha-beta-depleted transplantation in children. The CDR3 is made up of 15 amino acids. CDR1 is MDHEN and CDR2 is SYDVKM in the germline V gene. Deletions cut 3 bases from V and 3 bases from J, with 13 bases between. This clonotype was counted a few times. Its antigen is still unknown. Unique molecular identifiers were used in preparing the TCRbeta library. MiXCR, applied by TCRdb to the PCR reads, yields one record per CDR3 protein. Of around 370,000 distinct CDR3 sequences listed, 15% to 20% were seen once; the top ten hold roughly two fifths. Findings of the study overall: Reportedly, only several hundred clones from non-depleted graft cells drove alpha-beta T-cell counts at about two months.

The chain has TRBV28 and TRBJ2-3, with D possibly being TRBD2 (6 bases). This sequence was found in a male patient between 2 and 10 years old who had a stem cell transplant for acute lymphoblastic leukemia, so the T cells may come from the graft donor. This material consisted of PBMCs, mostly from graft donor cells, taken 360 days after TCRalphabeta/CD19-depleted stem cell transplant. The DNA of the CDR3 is TGTGCCAGCAGTTTCGCGGGGATGTGGACAGATACGCAGTATTTT. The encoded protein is CASSFAGMWTDTQYF.